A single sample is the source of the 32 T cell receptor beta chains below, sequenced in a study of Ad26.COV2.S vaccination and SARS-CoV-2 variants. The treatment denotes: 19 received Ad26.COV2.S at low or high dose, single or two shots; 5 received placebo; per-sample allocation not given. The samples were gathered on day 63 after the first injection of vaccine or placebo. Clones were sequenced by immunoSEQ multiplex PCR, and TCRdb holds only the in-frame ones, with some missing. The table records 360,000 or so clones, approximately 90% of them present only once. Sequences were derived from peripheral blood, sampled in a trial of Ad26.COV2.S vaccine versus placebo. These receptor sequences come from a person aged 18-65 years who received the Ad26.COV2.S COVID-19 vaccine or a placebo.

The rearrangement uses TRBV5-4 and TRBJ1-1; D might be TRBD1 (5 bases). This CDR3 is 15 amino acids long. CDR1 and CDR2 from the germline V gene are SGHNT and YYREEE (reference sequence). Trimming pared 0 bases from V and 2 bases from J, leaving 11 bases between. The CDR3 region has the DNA TGTGCCAGCAGCTTGGCAGTTACAGGTAACACTGAAGCTTTCTTT. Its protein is CASSLAVTGNTEAFF.

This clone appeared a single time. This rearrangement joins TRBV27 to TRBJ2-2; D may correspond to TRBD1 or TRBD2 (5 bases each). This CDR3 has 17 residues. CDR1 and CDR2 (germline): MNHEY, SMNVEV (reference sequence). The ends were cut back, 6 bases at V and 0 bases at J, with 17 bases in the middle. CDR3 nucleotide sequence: TGTGCCAGCAGCCGAAGTGGTACGGGGCCGAACACCGGGGAGCTGTTTTTT. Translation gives CASSRSGTGPNTGELFF.

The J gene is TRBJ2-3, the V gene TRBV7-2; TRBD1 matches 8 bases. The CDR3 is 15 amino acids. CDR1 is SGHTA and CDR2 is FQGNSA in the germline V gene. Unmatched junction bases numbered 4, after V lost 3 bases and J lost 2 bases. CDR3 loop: CASSFDRGDTDTQYF. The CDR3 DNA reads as TGTGCCAGCAGCTTCGACAGGGGTGACACAGATACGCAGTATTTT.

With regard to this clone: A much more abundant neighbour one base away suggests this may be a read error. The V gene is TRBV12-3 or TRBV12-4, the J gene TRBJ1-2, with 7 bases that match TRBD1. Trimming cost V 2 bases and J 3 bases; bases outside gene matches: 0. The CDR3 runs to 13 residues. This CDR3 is CASSLTGDYGYTF. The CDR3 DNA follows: TGTGCCAGCAGTTTAACAGGGGACTATGGCTACACCTTC.

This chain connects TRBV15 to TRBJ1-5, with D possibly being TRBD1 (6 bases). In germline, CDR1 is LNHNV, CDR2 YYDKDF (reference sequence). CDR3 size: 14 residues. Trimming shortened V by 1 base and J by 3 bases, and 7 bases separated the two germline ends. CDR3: CATSRGDTNQPQHF. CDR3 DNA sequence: TGTGCCACCAGCAGAGGGGACACCAATCAGCCCCAGCATTTT. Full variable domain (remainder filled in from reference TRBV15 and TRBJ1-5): DAMVIQNPRYQVTQFGKPVTLSCSQTLNHNVMYWYQQKSSQAPKLLFHYYDKDFNNEADTPDNFQSRRPNTSFCFLDIRSPGLGDTAMYLCATSRGDTNQPQHFGDGTRLSIL.

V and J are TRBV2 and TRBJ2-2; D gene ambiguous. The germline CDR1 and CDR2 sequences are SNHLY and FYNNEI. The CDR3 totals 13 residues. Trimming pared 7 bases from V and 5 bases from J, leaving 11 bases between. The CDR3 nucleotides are TGTGCCAGCATCTGGGGAACGACCGGGGAGCTGTTTTTT. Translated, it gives CASIWGTTGELFF.

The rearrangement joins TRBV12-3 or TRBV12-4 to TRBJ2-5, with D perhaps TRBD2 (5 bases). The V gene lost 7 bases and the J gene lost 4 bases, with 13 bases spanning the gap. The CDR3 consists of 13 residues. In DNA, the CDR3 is TGTGCCAGCACTTACCGGGAAGCAGAGACCCAGTACTTC. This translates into CASTYREAETQYF.

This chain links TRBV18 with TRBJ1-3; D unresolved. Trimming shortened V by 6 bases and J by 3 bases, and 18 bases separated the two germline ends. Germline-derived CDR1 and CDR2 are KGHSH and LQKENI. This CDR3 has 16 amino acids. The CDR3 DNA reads TGTGCCAGCTCGCCTCGCATGCCTCCTTTTGGAAACACCATATATTTT. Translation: CASSPRMPPFGNTIYF.

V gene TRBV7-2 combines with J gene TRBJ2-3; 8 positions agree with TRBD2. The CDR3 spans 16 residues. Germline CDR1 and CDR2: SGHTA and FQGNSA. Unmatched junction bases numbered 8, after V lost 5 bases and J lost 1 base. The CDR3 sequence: CASSLRRAGGTDTQYF. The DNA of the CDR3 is TGTGCCAGCAGCCTACGACGAGCGGGAGGCACAGATACGCAGTATTTT.

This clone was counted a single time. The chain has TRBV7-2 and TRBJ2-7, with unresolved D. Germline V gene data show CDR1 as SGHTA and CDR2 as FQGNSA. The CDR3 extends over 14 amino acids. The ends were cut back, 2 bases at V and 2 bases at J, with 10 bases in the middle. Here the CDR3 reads CASSLRSGPYEQYF. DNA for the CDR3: TGTGCCAGCAGCTTACGCTCGGGTCCCTACGAGCAGTACTTC. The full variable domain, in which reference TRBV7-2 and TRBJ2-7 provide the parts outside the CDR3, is GAGVSQSPSNKVTEKGKDVELRCDPISGHTALYWYRQSLGQGLEFLIYFQGNSAPDKSGLPSDRFSAERTGGSVSTLTIQRTQQEDSAVYLCASSLRSGPYEQYFGPGTRLTVT.

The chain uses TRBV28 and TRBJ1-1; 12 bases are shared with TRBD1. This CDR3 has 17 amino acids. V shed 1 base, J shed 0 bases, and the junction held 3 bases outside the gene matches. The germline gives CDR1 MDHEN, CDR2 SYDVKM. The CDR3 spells CASSLYGTGGLNTEAFF. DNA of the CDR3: TGTGCCAGCAGTTTATACGGGACAGGGGGCCTGAACACTGAAGCTTTCTTT.

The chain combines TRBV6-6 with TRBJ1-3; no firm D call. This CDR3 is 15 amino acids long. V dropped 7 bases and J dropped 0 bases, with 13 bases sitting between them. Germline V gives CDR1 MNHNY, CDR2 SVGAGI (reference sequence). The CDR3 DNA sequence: TGTGCCAGCAAGGAGCAGGCCGTCTCTGGAAACACCATATATTTT. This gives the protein CASKEQAVSGNTIYF.

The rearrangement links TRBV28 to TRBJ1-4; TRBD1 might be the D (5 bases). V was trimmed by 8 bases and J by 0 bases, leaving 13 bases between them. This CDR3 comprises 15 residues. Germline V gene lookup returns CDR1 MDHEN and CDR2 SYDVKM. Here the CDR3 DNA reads TGTGCCAGCCGCCCGGGGGGGGCAACTAATGAAAAACTGTTTTTT. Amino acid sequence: CASRPGGATNEKLFF.

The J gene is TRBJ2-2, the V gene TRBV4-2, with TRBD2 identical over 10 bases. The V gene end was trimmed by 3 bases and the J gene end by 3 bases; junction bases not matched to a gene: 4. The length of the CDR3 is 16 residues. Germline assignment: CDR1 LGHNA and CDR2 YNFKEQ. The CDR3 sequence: CASSHIAGGDTGELFF. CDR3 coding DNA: TGTGCCAGCAGCCATATAGCGGGAGGAGACACCGGGGAGCTGTTTTTT.

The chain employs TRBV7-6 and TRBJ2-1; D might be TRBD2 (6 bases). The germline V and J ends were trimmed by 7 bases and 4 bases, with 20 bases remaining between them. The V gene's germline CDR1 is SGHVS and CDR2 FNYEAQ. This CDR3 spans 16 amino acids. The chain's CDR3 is CASNTTPGLRYNEQFF. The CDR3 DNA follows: TGTGCCAGCAACACCACTCCGGGACTCAGATACAATGAGCAGTTCTTC.

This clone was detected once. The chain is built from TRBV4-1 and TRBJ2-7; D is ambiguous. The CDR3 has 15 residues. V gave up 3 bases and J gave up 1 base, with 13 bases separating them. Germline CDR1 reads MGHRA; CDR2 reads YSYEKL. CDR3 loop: CASSQTATMSYEQYF. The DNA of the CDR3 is TGCGCCAGCAGCCAGACGGCTACTATGTCCTACGAGCAGTACTTC.

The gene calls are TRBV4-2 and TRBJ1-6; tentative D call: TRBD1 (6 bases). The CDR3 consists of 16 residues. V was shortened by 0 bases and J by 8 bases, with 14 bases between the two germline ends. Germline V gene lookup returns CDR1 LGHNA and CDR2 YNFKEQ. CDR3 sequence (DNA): TGTGCCAGCAGCCAAGAAAGGGCCAGGGGTTATTCACCCCTCCACTTT. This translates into CASSQERARGYSPLHF.

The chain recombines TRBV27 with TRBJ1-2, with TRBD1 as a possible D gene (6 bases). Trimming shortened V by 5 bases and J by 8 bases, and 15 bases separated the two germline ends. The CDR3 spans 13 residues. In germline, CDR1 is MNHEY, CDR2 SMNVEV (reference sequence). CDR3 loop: CASSRGGQGGYTF. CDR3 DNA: TGTGCCAGCAGTCGAGGGGGTCAAGGAGGCTACACCTTC.

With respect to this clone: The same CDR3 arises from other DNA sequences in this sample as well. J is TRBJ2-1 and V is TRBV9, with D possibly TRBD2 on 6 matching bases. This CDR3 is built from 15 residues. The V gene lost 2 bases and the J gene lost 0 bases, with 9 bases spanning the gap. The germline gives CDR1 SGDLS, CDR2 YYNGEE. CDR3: CASSVGRGSYNEQFF. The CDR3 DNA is TGTGCCAGCAGCGTTGGGCGGGGCTCCTACAATGAGCAGTTCTTC. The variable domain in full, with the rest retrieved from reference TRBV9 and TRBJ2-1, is DSGVTQTPKHLITATGQRVTLRCSPRSGDLSVYWYQQSLDQGLQFLIQYYNGEERAKGNILERFSAQQFPDLHSELNLSSLELGDSALYFCASSVGRGSYNEQFFGPGTRLTVL.

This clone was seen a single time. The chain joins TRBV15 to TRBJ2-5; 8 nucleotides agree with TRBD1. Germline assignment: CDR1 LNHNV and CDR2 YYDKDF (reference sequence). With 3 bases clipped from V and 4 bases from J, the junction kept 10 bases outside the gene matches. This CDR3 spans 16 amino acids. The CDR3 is CATSSQVRGRRETQYF. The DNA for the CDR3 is TGTGCCACCAGCAGCCAAGTCAGGGGGCGGAGAGAGACCCAGTACTTC.

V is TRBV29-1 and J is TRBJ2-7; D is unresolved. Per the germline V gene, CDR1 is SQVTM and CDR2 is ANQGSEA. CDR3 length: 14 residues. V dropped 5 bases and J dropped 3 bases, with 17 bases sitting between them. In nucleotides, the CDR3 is TGCAGCGTTTTATCGGTTAGGGAAAACTACGAGCAGTACTTC. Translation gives CSVLSVRENYEQYF.

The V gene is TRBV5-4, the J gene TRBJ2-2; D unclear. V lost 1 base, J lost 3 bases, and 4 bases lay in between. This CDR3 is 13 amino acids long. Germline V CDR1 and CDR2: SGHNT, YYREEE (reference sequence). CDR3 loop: CASSLPDTGELFF. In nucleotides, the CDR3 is TGTGCCAGCAGCTTGCCCGACACCGGGGAGCTGTTTTTT. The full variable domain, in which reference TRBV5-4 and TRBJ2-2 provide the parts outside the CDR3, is ETGVTQSPTHLIKTRGQQVTLRCSSQSGHNTVSWYQQALGQGPQFIFQYYREEENGRGNFPPRFSGLQFPNYSSELNVNALELDDSALYLCASSLPDTGELFFGEGSRLTVL.

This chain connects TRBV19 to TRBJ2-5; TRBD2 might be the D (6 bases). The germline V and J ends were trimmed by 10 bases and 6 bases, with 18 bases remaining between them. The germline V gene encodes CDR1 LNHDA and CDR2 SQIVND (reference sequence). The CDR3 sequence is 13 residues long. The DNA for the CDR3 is TGTGCCACCAGGGACTCTCAAGGGAAGACCCAGTACTTC. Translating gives CATRDSQGKTQYF.

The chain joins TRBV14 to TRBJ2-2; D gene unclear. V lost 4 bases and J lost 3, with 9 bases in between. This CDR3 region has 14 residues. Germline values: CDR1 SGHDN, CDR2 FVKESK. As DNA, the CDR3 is TGTGCCAGCAGCCCGCGAGAATACACCGGGGAGCTGTTTTTT. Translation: CASSPREYTGELFF.

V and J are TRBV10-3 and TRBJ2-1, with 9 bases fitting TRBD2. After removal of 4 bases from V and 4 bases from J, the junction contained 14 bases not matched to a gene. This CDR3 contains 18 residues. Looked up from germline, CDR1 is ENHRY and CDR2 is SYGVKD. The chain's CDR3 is CAISATLRVGLAYNEQFF. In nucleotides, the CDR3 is TGTGCCATCAGTGCAACACTTAGGGTGGGACTAGCATACAATGAGCAGTTCTTC.

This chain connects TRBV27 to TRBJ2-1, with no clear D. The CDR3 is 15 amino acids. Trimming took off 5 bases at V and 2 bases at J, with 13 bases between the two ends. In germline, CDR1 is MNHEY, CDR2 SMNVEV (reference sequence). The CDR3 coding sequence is TGTGCCAGCAGTCCTAGTGTGCCCACCTACAATGAGCAGTTCTTC. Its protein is CASSPSVPTYNEQFF.

CDR3 DNA: TGTGCCAGTAGTATGGCGGGAAACACCATATATTTT. Translation gives CASSMAGNTIYF. The chain employs TRBV19 and TRBJ1-3; D gene unclear. This CDR3 spans 12 amino acids. Germline V lookup: CDR1 LNHDA, CDR2 SQIVND (reference sequence). V was clipped by 3 bases and J by 4 bases, with 4 bases between them.

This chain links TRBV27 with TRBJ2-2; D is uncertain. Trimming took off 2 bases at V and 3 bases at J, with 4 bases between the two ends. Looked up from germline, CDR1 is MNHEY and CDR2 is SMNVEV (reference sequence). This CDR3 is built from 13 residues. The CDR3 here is CASSLLDTGELFF. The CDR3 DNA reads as TGTGCCAGCAGTTTACTTGACACCGGGGAGCTGTTTTTT.

CDR3 region: CASSPSAALKGTQYF. In nucleotides, the CDR3 is TGTGCCAGCAGTCCCTCTGCAGCCCTCAAGGGTACGCAGTATTTT. V gene TRBV6-5 combines with J gene TRBJ2-3; D is undetermined. The CDR3 is 15 amino acids. Germline assignment: CDR1 MNHEY and CDR2 SVGAGI. Trimming took off 5 bases at V and 8 bases at J, with 20 bases between the two ends.

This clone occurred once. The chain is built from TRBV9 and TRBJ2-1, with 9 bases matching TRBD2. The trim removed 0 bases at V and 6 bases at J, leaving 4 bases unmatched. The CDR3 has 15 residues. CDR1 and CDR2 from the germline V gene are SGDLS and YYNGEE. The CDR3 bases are TGTGCCAGCAGCGTAGTTGGACTAGCGTCCAATGAGCAGTTCTTC. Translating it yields CASSVVGLASNEQFF.

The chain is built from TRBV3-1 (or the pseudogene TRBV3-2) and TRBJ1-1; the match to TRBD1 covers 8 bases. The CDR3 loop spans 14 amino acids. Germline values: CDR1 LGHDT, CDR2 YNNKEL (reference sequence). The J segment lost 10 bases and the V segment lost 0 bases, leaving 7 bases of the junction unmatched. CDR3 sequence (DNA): TGTGCCAGCAGCCAAGATTGGGACAGGCAGCGAGCTTTCTTT. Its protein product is CASSQDWDRQRAFF.

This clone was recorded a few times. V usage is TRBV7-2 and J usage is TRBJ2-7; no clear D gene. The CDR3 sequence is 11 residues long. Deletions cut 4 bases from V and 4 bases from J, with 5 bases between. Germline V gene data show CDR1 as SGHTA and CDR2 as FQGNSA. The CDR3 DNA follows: TGTGCCAGCAGCTCACCATACGAGCAGTACTTC. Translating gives CASSSPYEQYF.